This TCR beta chain was identified in a study of quantifying T cell responses using KT2 cells. Overall study: cDNA was made from DNase-treated RNA using alpha and beta constant primers. A predetermined fluorescence threshold ended the second PCR, run as a qPCR.

An oligo carrying a UMI was ligated to the cDNA 3' end. An equimolar mix of RC1.1 and RC1.2 primed the beta chain across TRBC1 and TRBC2. TCRdb reanalysed the UMI-ligation and nested PCR reads using MiXCR and keeps one entry per CDR3 protein. The sample lists 25,000 to 40,000 distinct CDR3 sequences, 10% occurring once. Different KT2-to-PBMC ratios were created with a constant PBMC count. This clonotype appeared a few times. Germline V gene data show CDR1 as KGHDR and CDR2 as SFDVKD. This CDR3 has 13 amino acids. V was trimmed by 7 bases and J by 0 bases, leaving 6 bases between them. This receptor was obtained from a human donor. The chain uses TRBV24-1 and TRBJ2-4; no definite D call. Sequencing was performed on PBMCs spiked with cells of the T cell clone KT2. The CDR3 DNA is TGTGCCACCAGAGTCATAGCCAAAAACATTCAGTACTTC. Translation gives CATRVIAKNIQYF.